This TCR beta chain originates from a study of identical twins. The CDR3 is made up of 18 amino acids. Whole-study results and caveats: Modeled out-of-frame TCR alpha sharing in monozygotic twins fell below observed levels. Fewer insertions marked abundant cord blood beta clonotypes; young adult naive trended weakly, memory not at all.

Through template switching, a universal primer site was introduced, and the cDNA contained unique molecular identifiers. One entry per CDR3 protein results from TCRdb running MiXCR on the 5' RACE reads. Of fewer than 550,000 distinct CDR3 sequences in the sample, 14% are singletons; the top ten hold about 1%. Details on this clonotype: Its target is unknown.

These same data were also listed under a study on yellow fever vaccine responses in identical twins.

The source of this sequence is a woman aged 18 to 35 in good health. J is TRBJ2-3 and V is TRBV1; the D call of TRBD2 is as the table states it, not checked on the DNA. TRBV1 is labeled a pseudogene. The sequenced sample consisted of CD4+ T cells sorted from blood. The CDR3 region is CTSSQEPASGGNTDTQYF. In nucleotides, the CDR3 is TGCACCAGCAGCCAAGAACCCGCTAGCGGGGGGAACACAGATACGCAGTATTTT.